This TCR beta chain is from a study of blood T cell repertoires in COVID-19. Study-wide context: Acute and convalescent COVID-19 specimens originated in the United States, Italy and Spain.

The germline V gene encodes CDR1 SEHNR and CDR2 FQNEAQ (reference sequence). The CDR3 extends over 13 amino acids. V gave up 5 bases and J gave up 2 bases, with 9 bases separating them. Repertoires were generated with immunoSEQ multiplex PCR, while TCRdb's copy carries only in-frame clones and drops some. The sample includes 150,000 or so clones, 75% to 85% of them seen just once. This chain joins TRBV7-9 and TRBJ1-2; D unclear. This sequence originates from a woman aged 55-70 years who had recovered from COVID-19. Sequenced: PBMCs or T cells enriched from blood (not recorded which). The chain's CDR3 is CASSVTRNYGYTF. CDR3 nucleotide sequence: TGTGCCAGCAGCGTAACAAGAAACTATGGCTACACCTTC.